This is a list of T cell receptor beta chains from one sample in a study of T cells in localized non-small cell lung cancer. The data were produced by immunoSEQ multiplex PCR, yet TCRdb's version contains in-frame clones alone and is incomplete. The sample carries 1,100 to 1,500 clones, 25% to 30% recorded once. Source: lung tumor tissue, taken before any cancer treatment. The receptors here all came from a male donor older than 55 with stage I squamous cell lung carcinoma. Both conserved end residues are part of each CDR3. The order of the fields is V gene, J gene, D gene, clone size, CDR3 DNA, CDR3 protein. A D gene is named only where the DNA matches it firmly. Only some rows state a clone size, as once, few, many or a class for expanded clones.

V: TRBV9
J: TRBJ2-3
D: -
size: -
DNA: TGTGCCAGCAACACAGGGAGTATGTCAGTTACGCAGTATTTT
CDR3: CASNTGSMSVTQYF

V: TRBV10-3
J: TRBJ2-1
D: TRBD2
size: -
DNA: TGTGCCAGCCTAGCGGGAGAGCGCAATGAGCAGTTCTTC
CDR3: CASLAGERNEQFF

V: TRBV2
J: TRBJ2-1
D: TRBD2
size: -
DNA: TGTGCCAGCAGTGATGCTAGCGGAGTATACAATGAGCAGTTCTTC
CDR3: CASSDASGVYNEQFF

V: TRBV27
J: TRBJ2-6
D: -
size: few
DNA: TGTGCCAGCAGTTTATCCCTTTCGCCTGGGGCCAACGTCCTGACTTTC
CDR3: CASSLSLSPGANVLTF

V: TRBV6-8
J: TRBJ2-1
D: TRBD1
size: large
DNA: TGTGCCAGCAGTTACGAAGGGACAGGCCCCTCTTTTGGCGAGCAGTTCTTC
CDR3: CASSYEGTGPSFGEQFF

V: TRBV28
J: TRBJ1-2
D: -
size: -
DNA: TGTGCCAGCAGTTTAAGCGGAGGGAATGGCTACACCTTC
CDR3: CASSLSGGNGYTF

V: TRBV29-1
J: TRBJ2-7
D: -
size: few
DNA: TGCAGCGTTGAACAGGGTTTTTACGAGCAGTACTTC
CDR3: CSVEQGFYEQYF

V: TRBV19
J: TRBJ1-2
D: TRBD1
size: few
DNA: TGTGCCAGTACCGCAGGGGGCCGTCAGGATGGCTACACCTTC
CDR3: CASTAGGRQDGYTF

V: TRBV7-5
J: TRBJ1-2
D: -
size: few
DNA: TGTGCCAGCAGCCGAGATGGGGCCTACTATGGCTACACCTTC
CDR3: CASSRDGAYYGYTF

V: TRBV10-2
J: TRBJ1-1
D: -
size: -
DNA: TGCGCCAGCAGTGAGTCGGGCAGATCGAACACTGAAGCTTTCTTT
CDR3: CASSESGRSNTEAFF

V: TRBV12-5
J: TRBJ1-5
D: TRBD1
size: -
DNA: TGTGCTAGTGGTTTGCGACAGGGGACAGGGCCCCAGCATTTT
CDR3: CASGLRQGTGPQHF

V: TRBV7-6
J: TRBJ2-2
D: -
size: -
DNA: TGTGCCAGCAGCTTACTAGAGGGGATCACCGGGGAGCTGTTTTTT
CDR3: CASSLLEGITGELFF

V: TRBV14
J: TRBJ2-7
D: -
size: -
DNA: TGTGCCAGCAGCCAAGACAGCTCCTACGAGCAGTACTTC
CDR3: CASSQDSSYEQYF

V: TRBV7-4
J: TRBJ2-1
D: TRBD2
size: -
DNA: TGTGCCAGCAGCTCGGGACTAGGGCACGGGAATGAGCAGTTCTTC
CDR3: CASSSGLGHGNEQFF

V: TRBV6-8
J: TRBJ2-7
D: -
size: few
DNA: TGTGCCAGCAGTTACGACCACTTCTACGAGCAGTACTTC
CDR3: CASSYDHFYEQYF

V: TRBV11-3
J: TRBJ1-1
D: -
size: medium-sized
DNA: TGTGCCAGCAGCGAGCGGGCGGGGCTGAACACTGAAGCTTTCTTT
CDR3: CASSERAGLNTEAFF

V: TRBV11-3
J: TRBJ2-7
D: TRBD2
size: -
DNA: TGTGCCAGCAGCGTCGGACTAGCGCCCTTGATCCACGAGCAGTACTTC
CDR3: CASSVGLAPLIHEQYF

V: TRBV6-8
J: TRBJ1-1
D: -
size: -
DNA: TGTGCCAGCACCCCAGGGGTGATTGGTGAAGCTTTCTTT
CDR3: CASTPGVIGEAFF

V: TRBV11-3
J: TRBJ2-5
D: TRBD1
size: few
DNA: TGTGCCAGCAGCCAGGACAGGGTTGGGGAGACCCAGTACTTC
CDR3: CASSQDRVGETQYF

V: TRBV6-8
J: TRBJ1-1
D: TRBD1
size: few
DNA: TGTGCCATCAGCGGGACAGGGGGAATCACTGAAGCTTTCTTT
CDR3: CAISGTGGITEAFF

V: TRBV18
J: TRBJ2-6
D: -
size: -
DNA: TGTGCCAGCTCACAAAATAGGGACGTATATTTTAGCTCTGGGGCCAACGTCCTGACTTTC
CDR3: CASSQNRDVYFSSGANVLTF

V: TRBV7-6
J: TRBJ2-3
D: -
size: few
DNA: TGTGCCAGCAGCTTTAAAGGAGAGGGAGTCCATACGCAGTATTTT
CDR3: CASSFKGEGVHTQYF

V: TRBV12-5
J: TRBJ1-5
D: -
size: few
DNA: TGTGCTAGTGGTTTGGTACAAGGATTTCAGCCCCAGCATTTT
CDR3: CASGLVQGFQPQHF